The rows below give T cell receptor beta chains drawn from one sample of a study of blood T cell repertoires in COVID-19. Data came from immunoSEQ multiplex PCR; TCRdb stores just in-frame clones and leaves some out. This sample has fewer than 25,000 clones, with 87% found just once. The sample consisted of peripheral blood. The receptor source for this set is a human donor with active COVID-19. The donor label of this sample is uncertain. CDR3s include the opening cysteine and the closing phenylalanine or tryptophan. The D gene is left open where the match is weak. Clone size is shown for a subset of rows, as once, few, many or a class of expanded clone.

V	size	D	J	DNA	CDR3
TRBV14	NA	TRBD2	TRBJ2-3	TGTGCCAGCAGCCAAGATCTCGCGGGGGGCCCTCTGGATACGCAGTATTTT	CASSQDLAGGPLDTQYF
TRBV4-2	NA	TRBD2	TRBJ2-7	TGTGCCAGCAGCCAAGAGTCCCTAGCGGGCCGGAAGAACTACGAGCAGTACTTC	CASSQESLAGRKNYEQYF
TRBV19	NA	TRBD1	TRBJ1-5	TGTGCCAGTAGTTCGTTAGCGGGACAGGGGTTCATTACCCAGCATTTT	CASSSLAGQGFITQHF
TRBV29-1	NA	NA	TRBJ1-1	TGCAGCGTTGTGAGGACAGAGAACACTGAAGCTTTCTTT	CSVVRTENTEAFF
TRBV28	NA	NA	TRBJ2-5	TGTGCCAGCAGCGTCACGGAGGGAGAGACCCAGTACTTC	CASSVTEGETQYF
TRBV10-1	NA	NA	TRBJ1-2	TGCGCCAGCAGTGAGGGCTTCAGCTATGGCTACACCTTC	CASSEGFSYGYTF
TRBV5-1	NA	TRBD1	TRBJ1-4	TGCGCCAGCAGCTTGGGGACAGGGAATGAAAAACTGTTTTTT	CASSLGTGNEKLFF
TRBV4-1	NA	TRBD1	TRBJ1-1	TGCGCCAGCAGCCACAGGACAGGGGGAGATACTGAAGCTTTCTTT	CASSHRTGGDTEAFF
TRBV15	NA	NA	TRBJ1-5	TGTGCCACCAGCACAAGGACAGCTAGCAATCAGCCCCAGCATTTT	CATSTRTASNQPQHF
TRBV2	NA	TRBD1	TRBJ1-3	TGTGCCAGCAGATCGACAGGGACTGGAAACACCATATATTTT	CASRSTGTGNTIYF
TRBV7-3	NA	TRBD1	TRBJ1-2	TGTGCCAGCAGCCCTGGGACAGGGGCTGGCTACACCTTC	CASSPGTGAGYTF
TRBV19	NA	TRBD1	TRBJ2-2	TGTGCCAGTAGTGTCCCGGGACAGGGGTCCGGGGAGCTGTTTTTT	CASSVPGQGSGELFF
TRBV10-2	NA	NA	TRBJ2-3	TGCGCCAGCAGTGAGTCTAGTGTGAGCACAGATACGCAGTATTTT	CASSESSVSTDTQYF
TRBV28	NA	TRBD1	TRBJ2-7	TGTGCCAGCAGGACAGGGGGCGCGTACGAGCAGTACTTC	CASRTGGAYEQYF
TRBV4-1	NA	TRBD1	TRBJ1-5	TGCGCCAGCAGCCAACCGGACAGGAGTAATCAGCCCCAGCATTTT	CASSQPDRSNQPQHF
TRBV23-1	once	TRBD1	TRBJ1-1	TGCGCCAGCAGCCAGATTAATCGGGACAGGGAGAACACTGAAGCTTTCTTT	CASSQINRDRENTEAFF
TRBV6-6	NA	NA	TRBJ1-1	TGTGCCAGCTCAGCGCAGAACACTGAAGCTTTCTTT	CASSAQNTEAFF
TRBV2	NA	NA	TRBJ1-4	TGTGCCAGCAGTGAAGACGGGCAGGGTAGCGAAAAACTGTTTTTT	CASSEDGQGSEKLFF
TRBV5-1	NA	TRBD2	TRBJ2-5	TGCGCCAGCAGCCGACTGGGTAGCGGGGGGGCGTTGGAGACCCAGTACTTC	CASSRLGSGGALETQYF
TRBV9	NA	NA	TRBJ1-2	TGTGCCAGCAGCCCGGGGGGCTTTAACTATGGCTACACCTTC	CASSPGGFNYGYTF
TRBV6-2/TRBV6-3	NA	TRBD2	TRBJ2-2	TGTGCCAGCAGTTACTTTATTAGCGGGACGAACACCGGGGAGCTGTTTTTT	CASSYFISGTNTGELFF
TRBV7-3	once	NA	TRBJ2-7	TGTGCCAGCAGCTTAACGGCCGCAGGGGACGAGCAGTACTTC	CASSLTAAGDEQYF
TRBV2	NA	TRBD1	TRBJ2-7	TGTGCCAGCAGTGAACGCAGGGGGCTCATTTACGAGCAGTACTTC	CASSERRGLIYEQYF
TRBV10-2	NA	NA	TRBJ1-2	TGCGCCAGCAGTGAGTTACAGGGTTTTGGCTACACCTTC	CASSELQGFGYTF
TRBV4-1	NA	NA	TRBJ1-1	TGCGCCAGCAGCCAACCATTAGGACAGTTGGTGAACACTGAAGCTTTCTTT	CASSQPLGQLVNTEAFF
TRBV3-1/TRBV3-2	NA	TRBD2	TRBJ2-3	TGTGCCAGCAGCCTTAGCGGGGGGGGCACAGATACGCAGTATTTT	CASSLSGGGTDTQYF
TRBV7-5	NA	NA	TRBJ2-1	TGTGCCAGATTCCAGAGACGGAGGGATGAGCAGTTCTTC	CARFQRRRDEQFF
TRBV12-3/TRBV12-4	NA	TRBD1	TRBJ1-4	TGTGCCAGCAGGGACAGGGGGCGGGAAAAACTGTTTTTT	CASRDRGREKLFF
TRBV7-2	NA	NA	TRBJ1-3	TGTGCCAGCAGCTTAGCCAGCTCTGGAAACACCATATATTTT	CASSLASSGNTIYF
TRBV2	NA	TRBD1	TRBJ1-2	TGTGCCAGCAGTGAAGCGAGGACAGGGGCGTATGGCTACACCTTC	CASSEARTGAYGYTF
TRBV9	NA	NA	TRBJ1-6	TGTGCCAGCAGCGCGGGACTTAATTCACCCCTCCACTTT	CASSAGLNSPLHF